This is a list of T cell receptor beta chains from one sample in a study of blood T cell repertoires in COVID-19. This table comes from immunoSEQ multiplex PCR, and its TCRdb copy is limited to in-frame clones, with some not included. This table has more than 90,000 clones, approximately 80% appearing once. The specimen was peripheral blood. The source is a human donor in a cohort sampled during active COVID-19. The CDR3 runs from the conserved cysteine through the conserved F or W. A D gene is named only where the DNA matches it firmly. Part of the rows lack a size; the others show once, few, many or a class for expanded clones.

d_call | j_call | v_call | clone_size | cdr3_aa | cdr3_nt
TRBD1 | TRBJ1-2 | TRBV6-6 | . | CASSQTSGTASYGYTF | TGTGCCAGCAGCCAAACATCCGGGACAGCCTCCTATGGCTACACCTTC
TRBD1 | TRBJ2-2 | TRBV7-6 | . | CASSSLAGTGTGELFF | TGTGCCAGCAGCTCCCTCGCCGGGACAGGGACCGGGGAGCTGTTTTTT
. | TRBJ1-1 | TRBV6-5 | once | CASSSPHQNTEAFF | TGTGCCAGCAGTTCCCCACACCAGAACACTGAAGCTTTCTTT
. | TRBJ1-2 | TRBV28 | . | CASRLGAEVGGYTF | TGTGCCAGCAGGCTAGGGGCAGAGGTGGGTGGCTACACCTTC
TRBD2 | TRBJ2-7 | TRBV19 | . | CASSIGFSGGRGYEQYF | TGTGCCAGTAGTATAGGGTTCTCGGGAGGCCGAGGATACGAGCAGTACTTC
. | TRBJ1-2 | TRBV9 | once | CASSLQGPPSSGYTF | TGTGCCAGCAGCTTACAGGGACCCCCCTCCTCAGGCTACACCTTC
TRBD1 | TRBJ2-4 | TRBV19 | . | CASSSPPGQGKNIQYF | TGTGCCAGTAGTTCCCCTCCCGGACAGGGGAAAAACATTCAGTACTTC
TRBD1 | TRBJ1-1 | TRBV12-3/TRBV12-4 | . | CASRNTGGTEAFF | TGTGCCAGCCGCAATACAGGGGGCACTGAAGCTTTCTTT
. | TRBJ1-5 | TRBV12-3/TRBV12-4 | . | CASCVTGNQPQHF | TGTGCCAGCTGCGTTACAGGGAATCAGCCCCAGCATTTT
TRBD2 | TRBJ2-1 | TRBV5-1 | . | CASSLAAAGGYNEQFF | TGCGCCAGCAGCTTGGCAGCAGCGGGGGGGTACAATGAGCAGTTCTTC
. | TRBJ2-2 | TRBV6-1 | . | CASSGRSARLNTGELFF | TGTGCCAGCAGTGGGAGATCGGCTAGACTGAACACCGGGGAGCTGTTTTTT
TRBD1 | TRBJ1-5 | TRBV29-1 | . | CSVGDRGHQPQHF | TGCAGCGTTGGGGACAGGGGGCATCAGCCCCAGCATTTT
. | TRBJ1-5 | TRBV6-6 | . | CASSYPEANQPQHF | TGTGCCAGCAGTTACCCCGAGGCCAATCAGCCCCAGCATTTT
. | TRBJ1-5 | TRBV5-5 | . | CASSSTGSPEPQHF | TGTGCCAGCAGCTCCACAGGGTCTCCGGAGCCCCAGCATTTT
. | TRBJ2-7 | TRBV29-1 | . | CSIAAGSYEQYF | TGCAGCATTGCGGCGGGGTCCTACGAGCAGTACTTC
. | TRBJ2-5 | TRBV27 | . | CASSLKVRRQETQYF | TGTGCCAGCAGTTTAAAGGTGAGGCGACAAGAGACCCAGTACTTC
. | TRBJ2-3 | TRBV5-8 | . | CASSSAGFSTDTQYF | TGTGCCAGCAGCTCGGCAGGGTTCAGCACAGATACGCAGTATTTT
TRBD2 | TRBJ2-7 | TRBV2 | once | CASSGSGRSYEQYF | TGTGCCAGCAGTGGTTCCGGGAGGTCCTACGAGCAGTACTTC
TRBD2 | TRBJ2-1 | TRBV18 | once | CASSPPRLADTNEQFF | TGTGCCAGCTCACCCCCTCGACTAGCCGATACCAATGAGCAGTTCTTC
TRBD2 | TRBJ2-7 | TRBV11-2 | . | CASSPGEGRVPEQYF | TGTGCCAGCAGCCCCGGGGAGGGCCGGGTCCCCGAGCAGTACTTC
. | TRBJ2-5 | TRBV29-1 | . | CSVVRQQETQYF | TGCAGCGTTGTTAGACAGCAAGAGACCCAGTACTTC
TRBD2 | TRBJ2-5 | TRBV5-4 | . | CASSSLAGEETQYF | TGTGCCAGCAGCTCGTTAGCGGGAGAAGAGACCCAGTACTTC
TRBD2 | TRBJ2-7 | TRBV6-5 | . | CASSYSGTSSGYEQYF | TGTGCCAGCAGTTACTCCGGGACTAGCAGCGGCTACGAGCAGTACTTC
TRBD2 | TRBJ2-2 | TRBV28 | . | CASSQSGLAGVADTGELFF | TGTGCCAGCAGTCAATCGGGACTAGCGGGAGTAGCGGACACCGGGGAGCTGTTTTTT
TRBD1 | TRBJ1-2 | TRBV7-9 | . | CASSPGQGNYGYTF | TGTGCCAGCAGCCCCGGACAGGGGAACTATGGCTACACCTTC